Listed below are T cell receptor beta chains from one sample, sequenced in a study of response to subunit inactivated influenza vaccine. MiXCR, applied by TCRdb to the RT-PCR reads, yields one record per CDR3 protein. The sample carries approximately 700,000 distinct CDR3 sequences, 15% to 19% recorded once. The input for sequencing was PBMCs from blood, taken roughly 12 days after vaccination. The receptors were gathered from a man aged 50-59 years who received an inactivated influenza vaccine. The CDR3 runs from the conserved cysteine through the conserved F or W. The D gene is left open where the match is weak. Not every row has a clone size; where given, it reads once, few, many or a size class.

j_gene | v_gene | abundance | d_gene | CDR3nt | CDR3aa
TRBJ1-6 | TRBV4-3 | few | - | TGCGCCAGCAGCCAAGCGGTGGGGTTGTATAATTCACCCCTCCACTTT | CASSQAVGLYNSPLHF
TRBJ1-1 | TRBV2 | - | - | TGTGCCAGCAGTGATGGAGTGAACACTGAAGCTTTCTTT | CASSDGVNTEAFF
TRBJ1-2 | TRBV7-9 | - | - | TGTGCCAGCAGCTTCCTGGGGGTTGGCTACACCTTC | CASSFLGVGYTF
TRBJ1-5 | TRBV12-3/TRBV12-4 | many | - | TGTGCCAGCAGTTTAGGCGGGTTTCAGCCCCAGCATTTT | CASSLGGFQPQHF
TRBJ2-5 | TRBV20-1 | - | TRBD2 | TGCAGTGCTAGAGATCCCCTAGCGGGGGGGCGGATGGGGGAGACCCAGTACTTC | CSARDPLAGGRMGETQYF
TRBJ2-3 | TRBV5-1 | - | - | TGCGCCAGCAGCCCAGGGGCCGCGACTAGCACAGATACGCAGTATTTT | CASSPGAATSTDTQYF
TRBJ2-2 | TRBV12-3/TRBV12-4 | few | - | TGTGCCAGCAGTTTACGGGCCACCGGGGAGCTGTTTTTT | CASSLRATGELFF
TRBJ2-1 | TRBV12-3/TRBV12-4 | many | - | TGTGCCAGCAGCCTGCTCTATGAGCAGTTCTTC | CASSLLYEQFF
TRBJ1-6 | TRBV25-1 | - | - | TGTGCCAGCAGTAATGGACTTTATGTTTCACCCCTCCACTTT | CASSNGLYVSPLHF
TRBJ1-1 | TRBV29-1 | many | - | TGCAGCGTTGAGCGGGTGGCAGGCACTGAAGCTTTCTTT | CSVERVAGTEAFF
TRBJ1-1 | TRBV10-2 | - | - | TGCGCCAGCAAGGAAGACTCTGAAGCTTTCTTT | CASKEDSEAFF
TRBJ2-3 | TRBV10-3 | - | - | TGTGCCATCAGTGAGGGGCTAGCTATCACAGATACGCAGTATTTT | CAISEGLAITDTQYF
TRBJ2-2 | TRBV19 | - | - | TGTGCCAGTAGTATCGGCGACCGACTGCTTACCGGGGAGCTGTTTTTT | CASSIGDRLLTGELFF
TRBJ2-3 | TRBV19 | - | - | TGTGCCAGTAGTATAGAGGCGACGGGATGGGAGTTAGATACGCAGTATTTT | CASSIEATGWELDTQYF
TRBJ1-4 | TRBV20-1 | - | - | TGCAGTGCTTCAAGGACGGGTGGCGAAAAACTGTTTTTT | CSASRTGGEKLFF
TRBJ1-1 | TRBV9 | few | - | TGTGCCAGCAGCCCTGGGGCAGGGCTTGGAAACACTGAAGCTTTCTTT | CASSPGAGLGNTEAFF
TRBJ2-3 | TRBV5-5 | - | - | TGTGCCAGCAGCTTGCGTCTGTCCAATACGCAGTATTTT | CASSLRLSNTQYF
TRBJ2-7 | TRBV5-1 | few | TRBD2 | TGCGCCAGCAGCTTCGACGCCGGGGGGGCGGCCTACGAGCAGTACTTC | CASSFDAGGAAYEQYF
TRBJ2-1 | TRBV6-2/TRBV6-3 | few | TRBD1 | TGTGCCAGCAGCCAGAGGACAGGGGCTCTTTGGAATGAGCAGTTCTTC | CASSQRTGALWNEQFF
TRBJ2-2 | TRBV5-1 | few | TRBD2 | TGCGCCAGCAGCTTGACTAGCGGGGGGGCCGGGGAGCTGTTTTTT | CASSLTSGGAGELFF
TRBJ2-5 | TRBV24-1 | few | TRBD1 | TGTGCCACCAGTAAACAGGGGGCTCAAGAGACCCAGTACTTC | CATSKQGAQETQYF
TRBJ2-1 | TRBV10-3 | few | TRBD2 | TGTGCCATCAGTGTGGCGACTGCGGGGGGTGAGCAGTTCTTC | CAISVATAGGEQFF
TRBJ2-3 | TRBV4-1 | - | - | TGCGCCAGCAGTCGGGTATCAAACACAGATACGCAGTATTTT | CASSRVSNTDTQYF
TRBJ1-1 | TRBV3-1 | few | - | TGTGCCAGCAGCCCGCAGTCGGGGGAAGCTGAAGCTTTCTTT | CASSPQSGEAEAFF
TRBJ2-3 | TRBV12-3/TRBV12-4 | many | - | TGTGCCAGCAGACCTACGACAGGTGTAAGGGATACGCAGTATTTT | CASRPTTGVRDTQYF
TRBJ2-1 | TRBV11-2 | - | TRBD2 | TGTGCCAGCAGCGGACAGACTAGCGGGGTTTACAATGAGCAGTTCTTC | CASSGQTSGVYNEQFF
TRBJ2-2 | TRBV9 | few | TRBD1 | TGTGCCAGCAGCGCCCAGGACAGGGGAGCCACCGGGGAGCTGTTTTTT | CASSAQDRGATGELFF
TRBJ1-6 | TRBV5-4 | - | - | TGTGCCAGCAGCCCGACCCCGACCCTTTCACCCCTCCACTTT | CASSPTPTLSPLHF
TRBJ2-3 | TRBV12-3/TRBV12-4 | many | TRBD2 | TGTGCCAGCAGTGACAGCGGGATACACACAGATACGCAGTATTTT | CASSDSGIHTDTQYF
TRBJ2-7 | TRBV30 | - | TRBD2 | TGTGCCTGGAGTGCACTAGCGGGTGAGCAGTACTTC | CAWSALAGEQYF
TRBJ1-2 | TRBV27 | - | TRBD1 | TGTGCCAGCAGTTTGTCCGGGACAGGGGCTTATGGCTACACCTTC | CASSLSGTGAYGYTF
TRBJ2-3 | TRBV20-1 | few | TRBD2 | TGCAGTGCTAGAGAAACCCTAAGCGGGAGGAGGCGGTGGGGGCAGTATTTT | CSARETLSGRRRWGQYF
TRBJ2-1 | TRBV29-1 | few | TRBD2 | TGCAGCGTTGGGACTAGCGGGAGCAATGAGCAGTTCTTC | CSVGTSGSNEQFF
TRBJ2-1 | TRBV6-1 | - | TRBD2 | TGTGCCACCCTCACTAGCGGGGGGCCATACAATGAGCAGTTCTTC | CATLTSGGPYNEQFF
TRBJ2-5 | TRBV2 | few | - | TGTGCCAGCAGACGCACAACCCAGACCCAGTACTTC | CASRRTTQTQYF
TRBJ1-2 | TRBV4-3 | few | - | TGCGCCAGCAGCCAAGTTAAGGACGATGGCTACACCTTC | CASSQVKDDGYTF
TRBJ1-1 | TRBV12-3/TRBV12-4 | few | - | TGTGCCAGCAGTTTAGCGGGGGGTATTAGGACTGAAGCTTTCTTT | CASSLAGGIRTEAFF
TRBJ2-2 | TRBV12-3/TRBV12-4 | few | TRBD1 | TGTGCCAGCAGTCCTACCGGGACAGGGGTTAACACCGGGGAGCTGTTTTTT | CASSPTGTGVNTGELFF
TRBJ1-1 | TRBV7-9 | few | - | TGTGCCAGCAGCTTAGCGCTTTCAGGGACTGAAGCTTTCTTT | CASSLALSGTEAFF
TRBJ2-7 | TRBV6-2/TRBV6-3 | - | TRBD1 | TGTGCCAGCAGTTACGACAGGGAACTCTACGAGCAGTACTTC | CASSYDRELYEQYF
TRBJ1-1 | TRBV5-6 | - | TRBD1 | TGTGCCAGCAGCTTGGTTCGGCAGGGGGCTCAGAACACTGAAGCTTTCTTT | CASSLVRQGAQNTEAFF
TRBJ2-7 | TRBV20-1 | few | - | TGCAGTGCTGCAATAAGGGCCCACGAGCAGTACTTC | CSAAIRAHEQYF
TRBJ1-1 | TRBV28 | few | - | TGTGCCAGCAGTTTATGGGAGGGCGGGGGCCGGACTGAAGCTTTCTTT | CASSLWEGGGRTEAFF
TRBJ1-1 | TRBV7-9 | - | - | TGTGCCAGCAGCTTTAACAGGGATGAAGCTTTCTTT | CASSFNRDEAFF
TRBJ1-5 | TRBV4-1 | few | - | TGCGCCAGCAGCCAGACGGACAGTGGGCCCCAGCATTTT | CASSQTDSGPQHF
TRBJ2-1 | TRBV20-1 | few | TRBD2 | TGCAGTGCAGGGACCCGAAGCGGGAGTGTCAATGAGCAGTTCTTC | CSAGTRSGSVNEQFF
TRBJ2-3 | TRBV20-1 | many | TRBD2 | TGCAGTGCCCTACCCGGGACTAGCGTCACAGATACGCAGTATTTT | CSALPGTSVTDTQYF
TRBJ2-1 | TRBV19 | - | TRBD1 | TGTGCCAGTAGTATAGGACAGGGGGCGGGTAATGAGCAGTTCTTC | CASSIGQGAGNEQFF
TRBJ2-1 | TRBV5-1 | - | - | TGCGCCAGCAGCTTGGCCGGTTCCCCCTACAATGAGCAGTTCTTC | CASSLAGSPYNEQFF
TRBJ2-5 | TRBV3-1 | few | - | TGTGCCAGCAGCCAAGCCACTAGCTTAGCTCAAGAGACCCAGTACTTC | CASSQATSLAQETQYF
TRBJ1-6 | TRBV6-1 | - | TRBD1 | TGTGCCAGCAGGCGACAGGGCTCGAATTCACCCCTCCACTTT | CASRRQGSNSPLHF
TRBJ2-3 | TRBV3-1 | - | - | TGTGCCAGCAGCCATTGGTGGGGAGACGAGGTCGATACGCAGTATTTT | CASSHWWGDEVDTQYF
TRBJ2-3 | TRBV11-2 | - | TRBD2 | TGTGCCAGCAGCTTAACCCCTGGGAGCGGGAGTATCACAGATACGCAGTATTTT | CASSLTPGSGSITDTQYF
TRBJ2-5 | TRBV7-2 | - | TRBD1 | TGTGCCAGCGCGGGCCCTGGGACAGGGGGCGGAGAGACCCAGTACTTC | CASAGPGTGGGETQYF
TRBJ2-3 | TRBV5-1 | few | TRBD2 | TGCGCCAGCAGCTTGGTTCCAACTAGCGGGGCTACTAGCACAGATACGCAGTATTTT | CASSLVPTSGATSTDTQYF